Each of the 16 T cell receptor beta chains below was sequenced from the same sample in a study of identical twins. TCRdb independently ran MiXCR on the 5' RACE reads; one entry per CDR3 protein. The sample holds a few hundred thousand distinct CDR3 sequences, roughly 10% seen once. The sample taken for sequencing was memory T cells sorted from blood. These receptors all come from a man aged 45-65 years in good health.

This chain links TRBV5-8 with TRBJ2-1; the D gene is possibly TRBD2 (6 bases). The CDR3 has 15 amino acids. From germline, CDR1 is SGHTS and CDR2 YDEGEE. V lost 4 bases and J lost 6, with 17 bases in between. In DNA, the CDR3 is TGTGCCAGCAGCATGGGCATGGGGGGTGGCAATGAGCAGTTCTTC. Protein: CASSMGMGGGNEQFF.

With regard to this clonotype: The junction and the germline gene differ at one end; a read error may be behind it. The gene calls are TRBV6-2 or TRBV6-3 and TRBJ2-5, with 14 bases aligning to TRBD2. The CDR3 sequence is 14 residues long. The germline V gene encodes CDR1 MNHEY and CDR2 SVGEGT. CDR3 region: CASSYSARTSGGHF. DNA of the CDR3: TGTGCCAGCAGTTACTCAGCCAGGACTAGCGGGGGGCACTTC.

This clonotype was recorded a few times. The CDR3 loop reads CASKHSSTDTQYF. CDR3 coding DNA: TGTGCCAGCAAGCACAGTAGCACAGATACGCAGTATTTT. The chain employs TRBV28 and TRBJ2-3; D gene uncertain. The CDR3 has 13 amino acids. CDR1 and CDR2 (germline): MDHEN, SYDVKM. Trimming pared 7 bases from V and 0 bases from J, leaving 8 bases between.

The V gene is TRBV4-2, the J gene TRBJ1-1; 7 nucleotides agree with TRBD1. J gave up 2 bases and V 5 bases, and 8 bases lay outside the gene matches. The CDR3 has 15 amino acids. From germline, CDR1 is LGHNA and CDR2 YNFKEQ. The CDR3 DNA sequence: TGTGCCAGCAGCTTCGAGGACAGGACTAACACTGAAGCTTTCTTT. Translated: CASSFEDRTNTEAFF.

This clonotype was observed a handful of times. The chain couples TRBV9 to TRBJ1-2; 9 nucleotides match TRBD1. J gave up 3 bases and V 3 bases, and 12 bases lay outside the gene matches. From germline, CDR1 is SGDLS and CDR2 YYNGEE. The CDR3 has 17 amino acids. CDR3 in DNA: TGTGCCAGCAGCGGACCGGGACAGGGAGATGAAGACTATGGCTACACCTTC. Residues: CASSGPGQGDEDYGYTF.

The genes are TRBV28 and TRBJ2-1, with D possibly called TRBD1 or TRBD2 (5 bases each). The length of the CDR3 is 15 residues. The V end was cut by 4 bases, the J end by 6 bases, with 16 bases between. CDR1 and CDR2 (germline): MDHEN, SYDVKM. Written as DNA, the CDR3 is TGTGCCAGCAGTTACGACGAGGGACGGCTCAATGAGCAGTTCTTC. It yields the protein CASSYDEGRLNEQFF.

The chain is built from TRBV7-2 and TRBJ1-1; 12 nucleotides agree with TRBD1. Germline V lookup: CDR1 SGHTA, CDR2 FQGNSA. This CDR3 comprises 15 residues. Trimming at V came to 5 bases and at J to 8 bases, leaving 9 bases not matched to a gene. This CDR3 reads CASSMGQGARKEAFF. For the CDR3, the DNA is TGTGCCAGCAGCATGGGACAGGGGGCCAGGAAAGAAGCTTTCTTT.

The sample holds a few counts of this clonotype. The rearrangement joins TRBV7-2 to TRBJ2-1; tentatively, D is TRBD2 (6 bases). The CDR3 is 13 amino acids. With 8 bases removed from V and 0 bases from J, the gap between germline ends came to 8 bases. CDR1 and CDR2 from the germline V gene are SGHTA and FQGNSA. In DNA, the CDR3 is TGTGCCAGCCGGGGGAGCTCCTACAATGAGCAGTTCTTC. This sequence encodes CASRGSSYNEQFF.

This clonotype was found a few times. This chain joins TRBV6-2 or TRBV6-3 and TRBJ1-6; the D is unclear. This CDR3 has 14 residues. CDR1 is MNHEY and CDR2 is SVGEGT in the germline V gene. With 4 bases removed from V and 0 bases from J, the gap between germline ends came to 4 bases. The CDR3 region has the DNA TGTGCCAGCAGTTTCGTCTCCTATAATTCACCCCTCCACTTT. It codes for CASSFVSYNSPLHF.

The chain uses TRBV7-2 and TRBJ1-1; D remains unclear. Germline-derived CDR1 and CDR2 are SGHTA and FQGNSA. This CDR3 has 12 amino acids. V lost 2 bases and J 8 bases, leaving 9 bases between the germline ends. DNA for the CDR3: TGTGCCAGCAGCTTAATAGGCAGAGAAGCTTTCTTT. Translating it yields CASSLIGREAFF.

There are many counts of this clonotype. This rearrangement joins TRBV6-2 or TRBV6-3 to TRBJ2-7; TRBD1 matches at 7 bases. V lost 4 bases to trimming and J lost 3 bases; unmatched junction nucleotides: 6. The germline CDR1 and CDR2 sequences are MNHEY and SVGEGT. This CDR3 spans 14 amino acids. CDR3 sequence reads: CASSWGTALYEQYF. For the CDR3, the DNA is TGTGCCAGCAGTTGGGGGACAGCTCTCTACGAGCAGTACTTC.

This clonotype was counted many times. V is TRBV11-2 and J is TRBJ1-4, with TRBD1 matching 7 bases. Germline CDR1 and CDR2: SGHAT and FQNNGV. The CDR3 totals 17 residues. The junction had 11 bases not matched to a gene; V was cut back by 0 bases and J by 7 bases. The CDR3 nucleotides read TGTGCCAGCAGCTTAGATTCGCTAAGGGGGCGCGTTGAAAAACTGTTTTTT. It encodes CASSLDSLRGRVEKLFF.

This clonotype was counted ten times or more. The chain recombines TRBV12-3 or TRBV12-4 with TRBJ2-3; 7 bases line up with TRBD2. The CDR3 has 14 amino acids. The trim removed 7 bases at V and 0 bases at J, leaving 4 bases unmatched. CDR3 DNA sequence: TGTGCCAGCAAAAGCGGGATTAGCACAGATACGCAGTATTTT. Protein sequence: CASKSGISTDTQYF.

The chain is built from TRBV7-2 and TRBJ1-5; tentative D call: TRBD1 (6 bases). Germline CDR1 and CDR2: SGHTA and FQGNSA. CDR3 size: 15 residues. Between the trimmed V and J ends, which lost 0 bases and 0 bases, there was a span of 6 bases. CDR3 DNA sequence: TGTGCCAGCAGCTTAGCGACAGGTAGCAATCAGCCCCAGCATTTT. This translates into CASSLATGSNQPQHF.

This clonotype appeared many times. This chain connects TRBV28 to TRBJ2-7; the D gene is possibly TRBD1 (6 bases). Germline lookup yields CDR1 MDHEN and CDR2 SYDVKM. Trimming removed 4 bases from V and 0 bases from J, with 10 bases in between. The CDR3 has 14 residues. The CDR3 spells CASSSGTLSYEQYF. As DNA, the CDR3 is TGTGCCAGCAGTTCCGGGACACTCTCCTACGAGCAGTACTTC. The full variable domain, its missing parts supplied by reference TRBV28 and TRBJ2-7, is DVKVTQSSRYLVKRTGEKVFLECVQDMDHENMFWYRQDPGLGLRLIYFSYDVKMKEKGDIPEGYSVSREKKERFSLILESASTNQTSMYLCASSSGTLSYEQYFGPGTRLTVT.

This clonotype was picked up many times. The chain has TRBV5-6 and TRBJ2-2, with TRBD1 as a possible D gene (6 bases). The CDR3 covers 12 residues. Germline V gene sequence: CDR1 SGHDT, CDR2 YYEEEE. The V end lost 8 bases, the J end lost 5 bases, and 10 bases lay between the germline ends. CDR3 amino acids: CASSDRTGELFF. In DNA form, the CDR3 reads TGTGCCAGTTCCGACAGGACCGGGGAGCTGTTTTTT.